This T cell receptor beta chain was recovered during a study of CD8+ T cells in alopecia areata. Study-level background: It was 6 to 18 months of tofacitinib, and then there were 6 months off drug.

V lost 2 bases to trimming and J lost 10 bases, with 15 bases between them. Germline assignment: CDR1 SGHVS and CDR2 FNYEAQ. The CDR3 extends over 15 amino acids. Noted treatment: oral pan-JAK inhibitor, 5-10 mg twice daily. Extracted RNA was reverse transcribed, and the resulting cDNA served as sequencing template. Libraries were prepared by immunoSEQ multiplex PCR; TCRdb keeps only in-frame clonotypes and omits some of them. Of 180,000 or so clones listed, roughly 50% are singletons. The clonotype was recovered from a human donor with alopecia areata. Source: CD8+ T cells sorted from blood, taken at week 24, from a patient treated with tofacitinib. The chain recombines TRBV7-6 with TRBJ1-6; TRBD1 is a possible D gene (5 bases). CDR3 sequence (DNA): TGTGCCAGCAGCTTATCCACAGGAGGAGGGTCACCCCTCCACTTT. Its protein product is CASSLSTGGGSPLHF.